This T cell receptor beta chain stems from a study of T-cell memory formation after mild COVID-19. Constant-segment primers served in 5'RACE that generated TCR alpha and TCR beta cDNA libraries bearing sample barcodes and UMIs. In TCRdb, the 5' RACE reads were re-called with MiXCR into one record per CDR3 protein. The sample has fewer than 350,000 distinct CDR3 sequences, approximately 15% seen once. Overall study findings and caveats: Second-wave clones reaching peak frequency on day 37 lacked confirmed SARS-CoV-2 specificity. Later expanders leaned CD4+, whereas clones that contracted between day 15 and 85 were balanced CD4/CD8. Within pre-infection memory, some responding clones were found, suggesting cross-reactive memory joined.

This clonotype was counted only a few times. The antigen is unknown. Trimming removed 3 bases from V and 11 bases from J, with 19 bases in between. The CDR3 totals 14 residues. Germline CDR1 is MRHNA and CDR2 is SNTAGT. This TCR was recovered from a man younger than 35 who had mild COVID-19 (a few samples of this study predate the infection). Cell type and time point are not known. This chain joins TRBV6-4 and TRBJ1-1, with D uncertain. The sequencing sample was made of PBMCs or a T cell subset sorted from them (not recorded which). The CDR3 loop reads CASSEFAAGGGAFF. The CDR3 DNA sequence: TGTGCCAGCAGTGAATTTGCGGCTGGTGGAGGGGCTTTCTTT.